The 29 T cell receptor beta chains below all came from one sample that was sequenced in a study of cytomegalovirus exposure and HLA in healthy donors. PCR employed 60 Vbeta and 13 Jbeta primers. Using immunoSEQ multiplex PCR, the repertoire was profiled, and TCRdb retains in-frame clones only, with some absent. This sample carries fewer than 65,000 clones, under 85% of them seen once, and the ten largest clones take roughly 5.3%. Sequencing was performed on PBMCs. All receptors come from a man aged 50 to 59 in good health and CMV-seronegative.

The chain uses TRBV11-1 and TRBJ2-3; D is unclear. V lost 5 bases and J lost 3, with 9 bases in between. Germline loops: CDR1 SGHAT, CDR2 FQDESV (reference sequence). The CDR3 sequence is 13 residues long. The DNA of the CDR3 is TGTGCCAGCAGCCGATACAGTACAGATACGCAGTATTTT. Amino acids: CASSRYSTDTQYF.

CDR3 DNA sequence: TGTGCCAGTAGCTGGAGCGGGGAGAGCTCCTACGAGCAGTACTTC. The encoded protein is CASSWSGESSYEQYF. The J gene is TRBJ2-7, the V gene TRBV19, with TRBD2 matching over 7 bases. CDR3 length equals 15 residues. CDR1 is LNHDA and CDR2 is SQIVND in the germline V gene (reference sequence). The V segment lost 6 bases and the J segment 0 bases; nucleotides outside the gene matches: 8.

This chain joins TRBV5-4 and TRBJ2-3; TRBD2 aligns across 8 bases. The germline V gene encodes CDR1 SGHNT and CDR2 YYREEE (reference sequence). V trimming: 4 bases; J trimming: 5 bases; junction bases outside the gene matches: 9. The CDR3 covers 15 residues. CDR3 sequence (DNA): TGTGCCAGCAGCGGACCGGGACTAGTAAAAGATACGCAGTATTTT. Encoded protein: CASSGPGLVKDTQYF.

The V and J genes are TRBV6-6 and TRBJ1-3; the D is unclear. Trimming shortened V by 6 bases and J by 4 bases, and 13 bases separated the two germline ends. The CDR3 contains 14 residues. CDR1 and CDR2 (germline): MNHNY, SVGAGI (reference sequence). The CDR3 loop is CASSEGGEGNTIYF. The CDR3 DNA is TGTGCCAGCAGCGAAGGTGGGGAGGGAAACACCATATATTTT.

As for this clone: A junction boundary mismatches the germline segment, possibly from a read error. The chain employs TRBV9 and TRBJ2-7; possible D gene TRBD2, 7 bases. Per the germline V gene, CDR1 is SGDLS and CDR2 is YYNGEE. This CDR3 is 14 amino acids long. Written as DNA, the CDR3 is TGTGCCAGCGGCGTAGGGGGGGTCTCCTACGAGCAGTACTTC. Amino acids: CASGVGGVSYEQYF.

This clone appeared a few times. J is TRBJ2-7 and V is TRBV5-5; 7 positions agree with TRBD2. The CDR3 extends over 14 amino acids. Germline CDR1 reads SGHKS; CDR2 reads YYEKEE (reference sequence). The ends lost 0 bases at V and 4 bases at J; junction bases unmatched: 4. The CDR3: CASSLGAGTYEQYF. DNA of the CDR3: TGTGCCAGCAGCTTGGGAGCGGGGACGTACGAGCAGTACTTC.

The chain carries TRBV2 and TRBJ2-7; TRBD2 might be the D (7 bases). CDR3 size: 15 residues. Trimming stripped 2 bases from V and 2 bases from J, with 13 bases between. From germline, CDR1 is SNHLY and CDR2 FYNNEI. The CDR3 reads CASSEFGGRPYEQYF. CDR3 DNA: TGTGCCAGCAGTGAATTCGGGGGGCGCCCCTACGAGCAGTACTTC.

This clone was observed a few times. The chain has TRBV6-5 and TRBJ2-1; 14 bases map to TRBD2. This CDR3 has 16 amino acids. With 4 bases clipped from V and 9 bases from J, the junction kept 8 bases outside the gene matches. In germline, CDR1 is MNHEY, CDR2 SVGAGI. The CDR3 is CASSSSPGLAGVEQFF. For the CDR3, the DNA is TGTGCCAGCAGTTCATCCCCGGGACTAGCGGGGGTTGAGCAGTTCTTC.

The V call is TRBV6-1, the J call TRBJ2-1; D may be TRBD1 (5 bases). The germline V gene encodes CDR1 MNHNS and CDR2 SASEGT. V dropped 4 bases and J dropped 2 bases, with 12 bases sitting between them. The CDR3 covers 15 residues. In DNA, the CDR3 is TGTGCCAGCAGTGCCCCCGACAGCCCCTACAATGAGCAGTTCTTC. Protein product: CASSAPDSPYNEQFF.

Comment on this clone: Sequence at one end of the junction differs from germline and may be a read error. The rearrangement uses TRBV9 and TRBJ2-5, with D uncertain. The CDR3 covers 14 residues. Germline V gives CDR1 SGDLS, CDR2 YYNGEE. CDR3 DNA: TGTGCCAGCAGCGTAGGGAGCTACCAGGAGACCCAGTACTTC. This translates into CASSVGSYQETQYF.

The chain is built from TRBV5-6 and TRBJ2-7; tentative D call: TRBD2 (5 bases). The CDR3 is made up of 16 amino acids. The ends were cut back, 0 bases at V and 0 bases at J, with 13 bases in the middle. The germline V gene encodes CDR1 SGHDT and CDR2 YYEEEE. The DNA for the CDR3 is TGTGCCAGCAGCTTGGCCCTCGGGATCAGCTCCTACGAGCAGTACTTC. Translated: CASSLALGISSYEQYF.

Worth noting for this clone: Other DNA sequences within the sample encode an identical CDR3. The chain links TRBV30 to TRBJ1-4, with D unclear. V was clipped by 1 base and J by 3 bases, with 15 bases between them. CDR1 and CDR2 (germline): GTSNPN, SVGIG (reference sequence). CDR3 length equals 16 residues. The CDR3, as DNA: TGTGCCTGGAGTGACCTTGGAGGCGCGGCTAATGAAAAACTGTTTTTT. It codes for CAWSDLGGAANEKLFF.

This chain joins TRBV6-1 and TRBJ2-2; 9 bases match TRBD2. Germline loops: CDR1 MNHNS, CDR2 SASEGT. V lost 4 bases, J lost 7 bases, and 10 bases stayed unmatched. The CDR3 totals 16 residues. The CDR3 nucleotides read TGTGCCAGCAGTGCCCTCGCGGGGGGGCCGGGCGGGGAGCTGTTTTTT. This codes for CASSALAGGPGGELFF.

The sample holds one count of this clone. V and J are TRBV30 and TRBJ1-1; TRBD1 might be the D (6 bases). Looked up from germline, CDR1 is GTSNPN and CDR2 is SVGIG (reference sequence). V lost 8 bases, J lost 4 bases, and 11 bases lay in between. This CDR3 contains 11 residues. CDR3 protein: CARGGTTEAFF. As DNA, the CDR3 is TGTGCCAGGGGGGGCACCACTGAAGCTTTCTTT.

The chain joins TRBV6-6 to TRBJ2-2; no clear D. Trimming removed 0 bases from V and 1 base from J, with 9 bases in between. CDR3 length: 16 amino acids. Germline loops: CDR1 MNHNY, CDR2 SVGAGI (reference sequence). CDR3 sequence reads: CASSYSAGRNTGELFF. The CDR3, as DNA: TGTGCCAGCAGTTACTCCGCAGGAAGGAACACCGGGGAGCTGTTTTTT.

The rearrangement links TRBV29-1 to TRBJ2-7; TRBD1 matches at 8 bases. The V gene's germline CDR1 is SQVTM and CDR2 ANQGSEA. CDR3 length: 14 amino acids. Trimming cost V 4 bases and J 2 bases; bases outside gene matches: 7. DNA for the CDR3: TGCAGCGTTGCAACAGGGGGAACTACCTACGAGCAGTACTTC. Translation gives CSVATGGTTYEQYF.

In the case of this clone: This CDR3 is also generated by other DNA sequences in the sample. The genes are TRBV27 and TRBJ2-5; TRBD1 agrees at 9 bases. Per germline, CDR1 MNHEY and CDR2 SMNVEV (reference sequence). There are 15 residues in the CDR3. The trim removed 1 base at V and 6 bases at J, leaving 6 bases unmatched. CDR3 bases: TGTGCCAGCAGTTTATTTGGGACAGGGCCGCAGACCCAGTACTTC. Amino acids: CASSLFGTGPQTQYF.

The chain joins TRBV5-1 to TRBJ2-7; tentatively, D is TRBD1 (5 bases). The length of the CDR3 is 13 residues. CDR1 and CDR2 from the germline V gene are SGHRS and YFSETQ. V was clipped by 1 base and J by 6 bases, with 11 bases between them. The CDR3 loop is CASSLTRVAEQYF. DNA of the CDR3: TGCGCCAGCAGCTTGACCAGGGTAGCCGAGCAGTACTTC.

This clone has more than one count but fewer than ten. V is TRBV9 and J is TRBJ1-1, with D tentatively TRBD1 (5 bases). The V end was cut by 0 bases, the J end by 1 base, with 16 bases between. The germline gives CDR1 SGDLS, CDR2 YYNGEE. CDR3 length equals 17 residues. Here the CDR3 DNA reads TGTGCCAGCAGCGTAGGACAGAAGACTCCGTGGAACACTGAAGCTTTCTTT. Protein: CASSVGQKTPWNTEAFF.

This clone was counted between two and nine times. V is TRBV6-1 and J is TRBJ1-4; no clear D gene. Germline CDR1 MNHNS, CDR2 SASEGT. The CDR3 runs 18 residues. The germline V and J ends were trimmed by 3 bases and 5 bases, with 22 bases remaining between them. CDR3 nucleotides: TGTGCCAGCAGTGATAGCAGTTGTCTCCTAGTCGACAATGAAAAACTGTTTTTT. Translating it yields CASSDSSCLLVDNEKLFF.

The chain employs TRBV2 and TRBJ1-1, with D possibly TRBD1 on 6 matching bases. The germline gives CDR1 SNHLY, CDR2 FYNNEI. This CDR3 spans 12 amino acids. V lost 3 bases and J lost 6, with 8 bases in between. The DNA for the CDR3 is TGTGCCAGCAGTGAGGGGGGGCCTGAAGCTTTCTTT. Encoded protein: CASSEGGPEAFF.

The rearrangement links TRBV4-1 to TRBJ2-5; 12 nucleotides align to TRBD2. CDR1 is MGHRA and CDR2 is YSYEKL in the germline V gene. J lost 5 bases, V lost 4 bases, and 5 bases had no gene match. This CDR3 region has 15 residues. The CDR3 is CASSLRLAGEETQYF. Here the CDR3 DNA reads TGCGCCAGCAGCCTACGACTAGCGGGGGAGGAGACCCAGTACTTC.

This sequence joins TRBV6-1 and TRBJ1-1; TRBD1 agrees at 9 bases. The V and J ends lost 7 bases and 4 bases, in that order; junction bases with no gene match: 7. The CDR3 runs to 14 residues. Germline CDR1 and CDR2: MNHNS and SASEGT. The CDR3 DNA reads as TGTGCCAGCACTCGGGACAGGGTGGTCACTGAAGCTTTCTTT. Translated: CASTRDRVVTEAFF.

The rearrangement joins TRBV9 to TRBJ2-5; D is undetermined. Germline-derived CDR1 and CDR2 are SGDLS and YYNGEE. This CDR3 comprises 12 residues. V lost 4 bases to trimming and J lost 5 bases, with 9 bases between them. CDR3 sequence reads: CASSKTRETQYF. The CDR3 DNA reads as TGTGCCAGCAGCAAGACTCGGGAGACCCAGTACTTC.

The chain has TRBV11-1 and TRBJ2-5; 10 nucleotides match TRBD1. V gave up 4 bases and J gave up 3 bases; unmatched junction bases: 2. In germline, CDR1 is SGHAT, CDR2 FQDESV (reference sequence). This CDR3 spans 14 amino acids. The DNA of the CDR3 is TGTGCCAGCAGCTCCGGACAGGGGGAAGAGACCCAGTACTTC. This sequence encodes CASSSGQGEETQYF. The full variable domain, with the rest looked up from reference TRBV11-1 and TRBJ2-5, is EAEVAQSPRYKITEKSQAVAFWCDPISGHATLYWYRQILGQGPELLVQFQDESVVDDSQLPKDRFSAERLKGVDSTLKIQPAELGDSAMYLCASSSGQGEETQYFGPGTRLLVL.

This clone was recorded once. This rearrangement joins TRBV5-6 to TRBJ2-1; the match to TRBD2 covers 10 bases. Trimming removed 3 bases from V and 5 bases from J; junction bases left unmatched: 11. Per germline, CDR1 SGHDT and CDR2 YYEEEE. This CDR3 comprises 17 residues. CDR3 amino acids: CASSSPLAGGRNNEQFF. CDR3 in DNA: TGTGCCAGCAGCTCTCCCTTAGCGGGGGGAAGGAACAATGAGCAGTTCTTC.

CDR3 in DNA: TGTGCCAGCAGCTTAGGGGTAGGGGCCTCCTCCTACGAGCAGTACTTC. The encoded protein is CASSLGVGASSYEQYF. The rearrangement uses TRBV7-8 and TRBJ2-7; D may be TRBD1 (5 bases). The CDR3 runs 16 residues. Deletions cut 1 base from V and 0 bases from J, with 13 bases between. Per the germline V gene, CDR1 is SGHVS and CDR2 is FQNEAQ.

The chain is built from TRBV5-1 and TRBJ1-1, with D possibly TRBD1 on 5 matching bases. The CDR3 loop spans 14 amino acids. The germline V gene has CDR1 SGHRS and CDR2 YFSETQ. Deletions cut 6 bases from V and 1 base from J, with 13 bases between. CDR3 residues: CASKSFGGNTEAFF. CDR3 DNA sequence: TGCGCCAGCAAAAGCTTCGGGGGGAACACTGAAGCTTTCTTT.

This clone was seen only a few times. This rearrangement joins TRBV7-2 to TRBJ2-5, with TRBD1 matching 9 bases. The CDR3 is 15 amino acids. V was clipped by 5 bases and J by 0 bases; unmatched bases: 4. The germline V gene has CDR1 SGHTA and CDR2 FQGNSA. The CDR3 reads CASSRQGGDQETQYF. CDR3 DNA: TGTGCCAGCAGCCGACAGGGGGGGGACCAAGAGACCCAGTACTTC.